Presented here are 4 T cell receptor beta chains from one specimen sequenced in a study of blood T cell repertoires in COVID-19. The protocol was immunoSEQ multiplex PCR, while the TCRdb copy is restricted to in-frame clones and leaves out a portion. The sample comprises about 320,000 clones, about 82% of which are singletons, and around 1.5% rests with the top ten. The sample comprised peripheral blood. These receptors all stem from a woman between 45 and 65 years old with acute or convalescent COVID-19.

The chain combines TRBV28 with TRBJ2-7; D is possibly TRBD1 (5 bases). Trimming removed 7 bases at V and 4 bases at J, with 14 bases between. The CDR3 runs 13 residues. Germline V gives CDR1 MDHEN, CDR2 SYDVKM. The CDR3 loop reads CASTQGQHYEQYF. In nucleotides, the CDR3 is TGTGCCAGCACCCAAGGACAACATTACGAGCAGTACTTC.

V gene TRBV3-1 (or the pseudogene TRBV3-2) combines with J gene TRBJ2-3, with 11 bases identical to TRBD1. The CDR3 is 17 residues long. Germline CDR1 LGHDT, CDR2 YNNKEL (reference sequence). With 3 bases clipped from V and 5 bases from J, the junction kept 10 bases outside the gene matches. CDR3 protein: CASSQAGGQGEIDTQYF. In DNA form, the CDR3 reads TGTGCCAGCAGCCAGGCCGGGGGACAGGGGGAAATAGATACGCAGTATTTT.

The chain is built from TRBV2 and TRBJ2-5, with 8 nucleotides matching TRBD2. Trimming took 6 bases from V and 2 from J; bases not matched to a gene: 5. This CDR3 spans 14 amino acids. CDR1 and CDR2 from the germline V gene are SNHLY and FYNNEI. The CDR3: CASRALAGQETQYF. The DNA of the CDR3 is TGTGCCAGCAGAGCCCTAGCGGGTCAAGAGACCCAGTACTTC.

The rearrangement links TRBV2 to TRBJ2-7; 10 bases are shared with TRBD1. The CDR3 is 15 residues long. Germline V gene lookup returns CDR1 SNHLY and CDR2 FYNNEI. V trimming: 6 bases; J trimming: 2 bases; junction bases outside the gene matches: 7. The CDR3 loop is CASRKTGTGAYEQYF. CDR3 DNA sequence: TGTGCCAGCAGGAAAACCGGGACAGGGGCCTACGAGCAGTACTTC.